This section outlines one T cell receptor beta chain sequence together with its context. What it binds is unknown. The data were produced by immunoSEQ multiplex PCR, yet TCRdb's version contains in-frame clones alone and is incomplete. The sample lists about 4,200 clones; 60% were seen once. This record belongs to a study of regulatory dendritic cells for organ transplantation. CDR3 length: 14 amino acids. Germline CDR1 reads SGHNT; CDR2 reads YYREEE (reference sequence). The V end lost 0 bases, the J end lost 4 bases, and 9 bases lay between the germline ends. Allogeneic regulatory or mature dendritic cells were co-cultured for 5 days with CFSE-labeled sorted T cells at 1:10.

The chain uses TRBV5-4 and TRBJ2-3; no reliable D call. The clonotype comes from a human donor in good health. The sample consisted of memory CD8+ T cells from blood cultured with regulatory dendritic cells. This sample's subset: CD45RO+ memory T cells. CDR3 sequence reads: CASSLAASPDTQYF. The CDR3 coding sequence is TGTGCCAGCAGCTTGGCAGCGAGCCCAGATACGCAGTATTTT.